The sequence of this TCR beta chain was determined in a study of identical twins. Study-level points and caveats: Out-of-frame beta chain sequences displayed weaker excess sharing between twins.

This clonotype was recorded a few times. The target antigen is unknown. There are 16 residues in the CDR3. The V and J ends lost 6 bases and 2 bases respectively, with 17 bases between them. Germline values: CDR1 SNHLY, CDR2 FYNNEI. One entry per CDR3 protein, called by TCRdb with MiXCR from the 5' RACE reads. Of 450,000 or so distinct CDR3 sequences in the sample, approximately 25% were seen once. The same specimen was also included in a second study, on T cells expressing NK-cell markers.

The rearrangement links TRBV2 to TRBJ1-5; D is undetermined. The sequence was collected from a woman aged 18 to 35 in good health. The material sequenced was CD4+ T cells sorted from blood. CDR3 DNA: TGTGCCAGCAGGAGTTACAGCGGGTCGGGCAATCAGCCCCAGCATTTT. Its translation is CASRSYSGSGNQPQHF.